This T cell receptor beta chain stems from a study of T-cell reconstitution after alpha-beta-depleted transplantation in children. Study-level results: Surviving thymic progenitors and recipient T cells were the source of high TCRbeta diversity at day 60 in some patients. It was reported that alpha-beta T cells came from several hundred expanded graft clones (about two months after transplant). Newly generated T cells supplied most T-cell counts and diversity one year post-transplant.

At least ten counts were recorded for this clonotype. Its antigen is currently unknown. Germline CDR1 is KGHDR and CDR2 is SFDVKD. There are 16 residues in the CDR3. After removal of 7 bases from V and 3 bases from J, the junction contained 10 bases not matched to a gene. Unique molecular identifiers featured in how the TCRbeta library was prepared. TCRdb independently ran MiXCR on the PCR reads; one entry per CDR3 protein. The sample consists of approximately 300,000 distinct CDR3 sequences, about 7.3% of them appearing once. This clonotype originated in a female patient aged 2-15 years who had a stem cell transplant for Fanconi anemia, so the T cells may come from the graft donor. The rearrangement links TRBV24-1 to TRBJ2-1; TRBD1 agrees at 8 bases. The sample in question was peripheral blood, obtained 360 days after TCRalphabeta/CD19-depleted stem cell transplant. The CDR3 region has the DNA TGTGCCACCAGCGGTAACACAGGGGGGAACTACAATGAGCAGTTCTTC. Translating it yields CATSGNTGGNYNEQFF.